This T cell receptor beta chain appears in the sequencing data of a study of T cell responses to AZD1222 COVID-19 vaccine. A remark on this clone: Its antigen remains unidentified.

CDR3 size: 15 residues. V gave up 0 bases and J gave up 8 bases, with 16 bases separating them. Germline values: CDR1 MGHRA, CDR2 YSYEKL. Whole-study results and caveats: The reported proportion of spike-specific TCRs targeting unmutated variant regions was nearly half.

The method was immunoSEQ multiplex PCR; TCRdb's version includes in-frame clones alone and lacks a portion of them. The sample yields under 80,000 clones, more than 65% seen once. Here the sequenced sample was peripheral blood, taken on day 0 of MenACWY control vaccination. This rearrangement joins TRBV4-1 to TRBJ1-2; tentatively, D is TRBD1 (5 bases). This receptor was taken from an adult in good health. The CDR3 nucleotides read TGCGCCAGCAGCCAAGATAATTCCCAGGGAGAAGGCTACACCTTC. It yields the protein CASSQDNSQGEGYTF.